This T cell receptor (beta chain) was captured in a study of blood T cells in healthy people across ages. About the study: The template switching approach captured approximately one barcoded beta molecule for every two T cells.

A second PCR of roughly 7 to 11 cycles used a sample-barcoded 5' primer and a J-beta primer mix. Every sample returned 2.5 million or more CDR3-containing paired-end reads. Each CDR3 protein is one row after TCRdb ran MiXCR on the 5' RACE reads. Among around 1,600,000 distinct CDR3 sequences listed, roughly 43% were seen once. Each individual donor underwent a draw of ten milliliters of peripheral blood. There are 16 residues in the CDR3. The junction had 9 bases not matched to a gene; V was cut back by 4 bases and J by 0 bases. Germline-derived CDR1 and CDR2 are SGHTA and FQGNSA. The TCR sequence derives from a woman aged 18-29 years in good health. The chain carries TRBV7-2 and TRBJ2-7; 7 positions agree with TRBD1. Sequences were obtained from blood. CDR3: CASSSMDRLNSYEQYF. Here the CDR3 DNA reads TGTGCCAGCAGCTCGATGGACAGGCTAAACTCCTACGAGCAGTACTTC.